This T cell receptor beta chain was documented in a study of blood T cell repertoires in COVID-19. Study background: Samples of COVID-19 (acute and convalescent) were obtained from the United States, Italy and Spain. Nucleic acid was either cDNA or gDNA, and it came from T cells, B-cell-depleted T cells, or PBMCs.

In the authors' workflow: Estimates of nucleated cell counts were drawn from the amplification of reference gene primers. Sequencing was performed with immunoSEQ multiplex PCR; in TCRdb, only in-frame clones are kept and a portion is missing. That table furnishes V, J and clone size, whereas the DNA furnished D and trimming. The sample includes over 200,000 clones, roughly 90% of them seen just once. V lost 1 base, J lost 10 bases, and 10 bases stayed unmatched. This CDR3 is 15 amino acids long. CDR1 MGHRA and CDR2 YSYEKL come from the germline V gene. The sample comprised peripheral blood. The chain is built from TRBV4-1 and TRBJ1-5; the match to TRBD1 covers 7 bases. This receptor was obtained from a man aged 35-49 years with active or convalescent COVID-19. CDR3 in amino acids: CASSQGLTGRSPQHF. DNA for the CDR3: TGCGCCAGCAGCCAAGGGCTGACAGGGAGAAGCCCCCAGCATTTT.